In this sample, the clone carrying this T cell receptor beta chain turned up a few times. One end of the junction fails to match germline, which may point to a read error. Germline lookup yields CDR1 MNHEY and CDR2 SMNVEV (reference sequence). The CDR3 is 14 residues long. RNA transcripts served as the template for amplifying TCR beta CDR3 regions. The HTBI set primed first-round TCR CDR3 RT-PCR. MiXCR, run by TCRdb on the multiplex PCR reads, gives a single entry per CDR3 protein. The sample shows more than 650,000 distinct CDR3 sequences, approximately 15% of them seen only once. Approximately 10 ml of fresh peripheral blood supplied the PBMCs. This record comes from a study of T cells in Graves' hyperthyroidism and ophthalmopathy.

This receptor was obtained from a woman under 30 with Graves' hyperthyroidism. This chain uses TRBV27 with TRBJ2-7; D uncertain. The sequenced material came from blood. CDR3 sequence reads: CASGLSWSSYEQYF. The CDR3 region has the DNA TGTGCCAGCGGTTTATCCTGGAGCTCCTACGAGCAGTACTTC.